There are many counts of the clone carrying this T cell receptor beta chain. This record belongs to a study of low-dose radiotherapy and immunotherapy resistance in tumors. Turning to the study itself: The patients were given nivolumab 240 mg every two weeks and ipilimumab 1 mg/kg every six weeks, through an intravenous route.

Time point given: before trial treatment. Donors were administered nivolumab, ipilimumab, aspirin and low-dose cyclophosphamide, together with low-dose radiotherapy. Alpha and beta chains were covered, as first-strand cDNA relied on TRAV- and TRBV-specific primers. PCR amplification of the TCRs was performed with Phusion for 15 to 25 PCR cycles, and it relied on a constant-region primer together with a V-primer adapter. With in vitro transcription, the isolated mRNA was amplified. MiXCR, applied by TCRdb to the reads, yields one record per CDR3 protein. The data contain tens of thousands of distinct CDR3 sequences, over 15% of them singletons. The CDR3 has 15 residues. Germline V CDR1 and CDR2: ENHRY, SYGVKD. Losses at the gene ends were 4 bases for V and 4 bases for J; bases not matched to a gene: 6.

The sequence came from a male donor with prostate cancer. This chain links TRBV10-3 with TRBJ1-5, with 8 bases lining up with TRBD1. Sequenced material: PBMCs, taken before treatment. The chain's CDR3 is CAISVSGGTNQPQHF. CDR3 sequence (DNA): TGTGCCATCAGTGTTTCAGGGGGCACTAATCAGCCCCAGCATTTT.